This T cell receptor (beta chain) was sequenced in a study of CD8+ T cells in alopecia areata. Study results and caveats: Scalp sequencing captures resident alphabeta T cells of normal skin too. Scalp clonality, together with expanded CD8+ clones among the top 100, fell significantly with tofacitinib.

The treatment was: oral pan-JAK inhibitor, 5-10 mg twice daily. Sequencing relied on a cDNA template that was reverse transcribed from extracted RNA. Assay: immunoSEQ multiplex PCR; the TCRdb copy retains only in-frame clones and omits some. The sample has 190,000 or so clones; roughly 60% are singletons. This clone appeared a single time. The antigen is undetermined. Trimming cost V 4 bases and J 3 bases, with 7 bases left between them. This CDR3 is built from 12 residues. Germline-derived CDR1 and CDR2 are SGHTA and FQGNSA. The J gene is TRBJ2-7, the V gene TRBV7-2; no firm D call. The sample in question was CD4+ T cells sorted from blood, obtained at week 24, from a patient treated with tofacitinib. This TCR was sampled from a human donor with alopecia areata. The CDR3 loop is CASSSAYYEQYF. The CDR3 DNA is TGTGCCAGCAGCTCCGCCTACTACGAGCAGTACTTC.